This entry lists 20 T cell receptor beta chains sequenced from one sample in a study of T-cell memory formation after mild COVID-19 (TCRdb year 2021). Libraries were prepared through 5' RACE. Sequencer: Illumina NovaSeq 6000. The public reads were reanalyzed by TCRdb: fastp trimming at Q25, MiXCR alignment, in-frame beta chains only. Records with the same CDR3 protein are collapsed into one entry carrying the most frequent genes and DNA. The sample table lists more than 450,000 distinct CDR3 sequences, under 20% of them with a count of one. Of the sample, around 11% falls within the top ten clones. Source material: PBMCs or a T cell subset sorted from them (not recorded which). Receptor source: an adult woman who had mild COVID-19 (a few samples of this study predate the infection). The sample titles of this study are shuffled in the database, so cell type and time point are left out; the donor was told from shared clones.

V is TRBV10-1 and J is TRBJ2-5; TRBD2 might be the D (6 bases). This CDR3 has 15 residues. Trimming removed 0 bases from V and 4 bases from J, with 12 bases in between. Germline V lookup: CDR1 WNHNN, CDR2 SYGVQD (reference sequence). CDR3 nucleotides: TGCGCCAGCAGTGAGTCGTACGGAGCGGGAGAGACCCAGTACTTC. It encodes CASSESYGAGETQYF.

This chain connects TRBV6-2 or TRBV6-3 to TRBJ2-7; D is uncertain. From germline, CDR1 is MNHEY and CDR2 SVGEGT. This CDR3 region has 13 residues. Trimming stripped 8 bases from V and 2 bases from J, with 13 bases between. CDR3 amino acids: CASLLRQTYEQYF. The CDR3 nucleotides read TGTGCCAGCTTGCTCAGGCAGACCTACGAGCAGTACTTC.

In its sample, this clonotype was seen many times. J is TRBJ2-2 and V is TRBV6-4, with D possibly matching TRBD1 (6 bases). This CDR3 is 13 amino acids long. V lost 4 bases, J lost 3 bases, and 6 bases lay in between. Germline assignment: CDR1 MRHNA and CDR2 SNTAGT. The CDR3 coding sequence is TGTGCCAGCAGTGGACAGGACACCGGGGAGCTGTTTTTT. Amino acid sequence: CASSGQDTGELFF.

Only a few counts were recorded for this clonotype. A clone one base away is much larger, so this may be a read error. This rearrangement joins TRBV7-9 to TRBJ1-1; 7 bases align to TRBD1. The CDR3 is made up of 14 amino acids. The germline V gene has CDR1 SEHNR and CDR2 FQNEAQ (reference sequence). The V and J ends lost 4 bases and 3 bases, in that order; junction bases with no gene match: 5. The CDR3 protein is CASSSRTGYTEAFF. The CDR3 nucleotides read TGTGCCAGCAGCTCCCGGACAGGCTACACTGAAGCTTTCTTT. Variable domain in full (rest from reference TRBV7-9 and TRBJ1-1): DTGVSQNPRHKITKRGQNVTFRCDPISEHNRLYWYRQTLGQGPEFLTYFQNEAQLEKSRLLSDRFSAERPKGSFSTLEIQRTEQGDSAMYLCASSSRTGYTEAFFGQGTRLTVV.

The genes are TRBV7-6 and TRBJ2-6; a weak D match, TRBD1 (6 bases). V lost 8 bases to trimming and J lost 0 bases, with 11 bases between them. This CDR3 contains 15 residues. Germline CDR1 SGHVS, CDR2 FNYEAQ. In nucleotides, the CDR3 is TGTGCCAGCGGAAGACAGGTCTCTGGGGCCAACGTCCTGACTTTC. This gives the protein CASGRQVSGANVLTF.

The rearrangement uses TRBV11-1 and TRBJ2-5; no firm D call. Germline values: CDR1 SGHAT, CDR2 FQDESV (reference sequence). The CDR3 has 13 amino acids. The ends were cut back, 1 base at V and 7 bases at J, with 10 bases in the middle. The CDR3 loop is CASSLGSLATQYF. The CDR3 nucleotides are TGTGCCAGCAGCTTAGGTTCGTTAGCGACCCAGTACTTC.

The V gene is TRBV14, the J gene TRBJ1-1; no reliable D call. Germline V CDR1 and CDR2: SGHDN, FVKESK. V was shortened by 0 bases and J by 5 bases, with 13 bases between the two germline ends. CDR3 length: 15 amino acids. The CDR3, as DNA: TGTGCCAGCAGCCAAGATCTATTGGGGAAGACTGAAGCTTTCTTT. As protein: CASSQDLLGKTEAFF.

This chain joins TRBV6-5 and TRBJ1-2, with TRBD1 as a possible D gene (5 bases). V was pared by 0 bases and J by 6 bases, with 20 bases between. CDR3 length equals 17 residues. Germline CDR1 and CDR2: MNHEY and SVGAGI. The CDR3 DNA sequence: TGTGCCAGCAGTTACTCGAGAAAGGTCGGGGCAAGCGATGGCTACACCTTC. This gives the protein CASSYSRKVGASDGYTF.

Here the CDR3 reads CASSQEARSSYEQYF. CDR3 in DNA: TGTGCCAGCAGCCAAGAAGCGCGTAGCTCCTACGAGCAGTACTTC. This sequence joins TRBV4-2 and TRBJ2-7; D is ambiguous. This CDR3 spans 15 amino acids. Germline-derived CDR1 and CDR2 are LGHNA and YNFKEQ. Trimming removed 0 bases from V and 0 bases from J, with 9 bases in between.

This clonotype was picked up a small number of times. V and J are TRBV24-1 and TRBJ2-1; the D gene could be TRBD1 or TRBD2 (6 bases each). CDR1 and CDR2 (germline): KGHDR, SFDVKD. V lost 0 bases and J lost 6, with 20 bases in between. The CDR3 runs to 18 residues. The CDR3 bases are TGTGCCACCAGTGATTTGGGGGTTAGCGGTGGGGGCCTCAATGAGCAGTTCTTC. Its protein product is CATSDLGVSGGGLNEQFF.

The sample holds a few counts of this clonotype. DNA of the CDR3: TGTGCCTGGAGCGATGGATCAGGGAACACTGAAGCTTTCTTT. Protein product: CAWSDGSGNTEAFF. V is TRBV30 and J is TRBJ1-1; D is uncertain. The ends were cut back, 3 bases at V and 1 base at J, with 12 bases in the middle. CDR3 length: 14 residues. Germline values: CDR1 GTSNPN, CDR2 SVGIG (reference sequence).

The chain employs TRBV5-1 and TRBJ2-5; 7 positions match TRBD1. The V and J ends lost 6 bases and 1 base, in that order; junction bases with no gene match: 9. Germline values: CDR1 SGHRS, CDR2 YFSETQ. The CDR3 has 15 residues. CDR3 residues: CASNRATGPQETQYF. The CDR3 region has the DNA TGCGCCAGCAATCGAGCGACAGGGCCCCAAGAGACCCAGTACTTC.

The chain employs TRBV18 and TRBJ1-1; D is uncertain. Germline V lookup: CDR1 KGHSH, CDR2 LQKENI. This CDR3 comprises 13 residues. V was clipped by 2 bases and J by 5 bases, with 9 bases between them. The CDR3: CASSPGQATEAFF. The CDR3 DNA reads TGTGCCAGCTCACCAGGGCAGGCTACTGAAGCTTTCTTT.

This clonotype was counted between two and nine times. The chain has TRBV7-6 and TRBJ2-3; D gene ambiguous. The CDR3 length is 17 residues. Trimming removed 5 bases from V and 2 bases from J, with 20 bases in between. CDR1 and CDR2 (germline): SGHVS, FNYEAQ. The CDR3 region is CASSESRWGRVTDTQYF. DNA of the CDR3: TGTGCCAGCAGCGAAAGCCGGTGGGGAAGGGTCACAGATACGCAGTATTTT.

This clonotype was observed a few times. This sequence joins TRBV7-9 and TRBJ2-1; D remains ambiguous. This CDR3 spans 14 amino acids. Germline-derived CDR1 and CDR2 are SEHNR and FQNEAQ (reference sequence). The ends were cut back, 5 bases at V and 3 bases at J, with 11 bases in the middle. CDR3 in amino acids: CASSGPTFYNEQFF. The CDR3 nucleotides are TGTGCCAGCAGCGGTCCCACCTTCTACAATGAGCAGTTCTTC.

The chain joins TRBV10-3 to TRBJ2-1, with TRBD2 matching over 8 bases. Germline-derived CDR1 and CDR2 are ENHRY and SYGVKD. This CDR3 is 16 amino acids long. Unmatched junction bases numbered 20, after V lost 10 bases and J lost 9 bases. The CDR3 nucleotides are TGTGCCACCTTCGAGCGAAACATAGCGGGGATGGGTGAGCAGTTCTTC. Translating gives CATFERNIAGMGEQFF.

V and J are TRBV7-8 and TRBJ2-3; D may be TRBD1 (5 bases). The CDR3 totals 15 residues. Germline CDR1 and CDR2: SGHVS and FQNEAQ. The V end was cut by 4 bases, the J end by 3 bases, with 14 bases between. The CDR3 is CASSSPTVATDTQYF. DNA for the CDR3: TGTGCCAGCAGCTCCCCGACAGTCGCAACAGATACGCAGTATTTT.

This clonotype was observed many times. The chain carries TRBV7-2 and TRBJ2-2, with TRBD2 identical over 8 bases. J lost 7 bases, V lost 2 bases, and 3 bases had no gene match. The CDR3 contains 14 residues. Germline V CDR1 and CDR2: SGHTA, FQGNSA. Written as DNA, the CDR3 is TGTGCCAGCAGCTTATCAGGGACTAGCGGGGAGCTGTTTTTT. Amino acid sequence: CASSLSGTSGELFF. The full variable domain, with the rest looked up from reference TRBV7-2 and TRBJ2-2, is GAGVSQSPSNKVTEKGKDVELRCDPISGHTALYWYRQSLGQGLEFLIYFQGNSAPDKSGLPSDRFSAERTGGSVSTLTIQRTQQEDSAVYLCASSLSGTSGELFFGEGSRLTVL.

The chain is built from TRBV4-2 and TRBJ2-1, with D tentatively TRBD2 (6 bases). V lost 5 bases, J lost 10 bases, and 21 bases lay in between. There are 15 residues in the CDR3. The germline V gene encodes CDR1 LGHNA and CDR2 YNFKEQ. CDR3 protein: CASSTRRDPFGEQFF. The CDR3 DNA is TGTGCCAGCAGCACCCGGCGGGACCCTTTTGGGGAGCAGTTCTTC.

This clonotype showed up just a few times. The V and J genes are TRBV24-1 and TRBJ2-1, with 10 bases aligning to TRBD2. V dropped 9 bases and J dropped 10; count of bases not matched to a gene: 14. Germline values: CDR1 KGHDR, CDR2 SFDVKD. The length of the CDR3 is 15 residues. The CDR3 DNA follows: TGTGCCACCGGACGACCGGGACTAGCGACCCACGAGCAGTTCTTC. This encodes CATGRPGLATHEQFF.